This TCR beta chain was recorded in a study of blood T cell repertoires in COVID-19. The wider study: Sites across the United States, Italy and Spain contributed samples from acute and convalescent COVID-19. PBMCs, B-cell-depleted T cells, or T cells provided the cDNA or gDNA that made up the material.

Per germline, CDR1 MRHNA and CDR2 SNTAGT. This CDR3 is 13 amino acids long. The V gene end was trimmed by 3 bases and the J gene end by 11 bases; junction bases not matched to a gene: 7. As originally analysed: It was from reference gene primer amplification that nucleated cell counts were estimated. TCRdb's copy holds only in-frame clones and misses some; the assay was immunoSEQ multiplex PCR. The V and J calls and clone size come from that table; D and trimming were worked out from the DNA. The table has 450,000 or so clones, about 88% seen once. This clone was detected once. Patients of the Seattle cohort, enrolled during active infection, were followed longitudinally.

This sequence joins TRBV6-4 and TRBJ1-1; 9 bases are shared with TRBD1. Sequencing input: peripheral blood. This clonotype was sampled from a woman aged 40 to 50 with COVID-19, enrolled during active disease. The CDR3 coding sequence is TGTGCCAGCAGTGAACAGGGGGCTGGCTCGGCTTTCTTT. Encoded protein: CASSEQGAGSAFF.